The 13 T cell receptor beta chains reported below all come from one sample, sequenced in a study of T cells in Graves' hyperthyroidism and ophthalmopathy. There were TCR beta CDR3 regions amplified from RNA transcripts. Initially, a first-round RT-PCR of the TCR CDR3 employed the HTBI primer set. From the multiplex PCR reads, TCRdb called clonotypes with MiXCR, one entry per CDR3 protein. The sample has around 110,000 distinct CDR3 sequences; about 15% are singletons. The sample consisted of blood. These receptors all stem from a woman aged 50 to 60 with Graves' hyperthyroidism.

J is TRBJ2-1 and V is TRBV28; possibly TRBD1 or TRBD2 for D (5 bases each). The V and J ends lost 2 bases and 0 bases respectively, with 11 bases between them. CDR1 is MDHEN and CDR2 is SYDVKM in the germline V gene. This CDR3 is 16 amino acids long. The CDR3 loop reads CASSLDRGSSYNEQFF. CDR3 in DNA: TGTGCCAGCAGTTTAGACAGAGGGAGCTCCTACAATGAGCAGTTCTTC.

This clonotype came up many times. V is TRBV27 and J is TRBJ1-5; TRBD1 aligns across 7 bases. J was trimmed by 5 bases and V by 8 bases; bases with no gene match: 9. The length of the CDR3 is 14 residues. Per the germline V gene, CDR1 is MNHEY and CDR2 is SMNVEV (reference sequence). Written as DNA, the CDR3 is TGTGCCAGCCAGGACAGGATGGGCGATCAGCCCCAGCATTTT. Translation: CASQDRMGDQPQHF.

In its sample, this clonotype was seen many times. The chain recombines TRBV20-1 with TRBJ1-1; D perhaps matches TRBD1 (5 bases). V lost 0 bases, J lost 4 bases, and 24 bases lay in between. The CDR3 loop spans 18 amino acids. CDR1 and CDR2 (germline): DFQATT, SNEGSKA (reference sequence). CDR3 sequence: CSARDRWGETASTTEAFF. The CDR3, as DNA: TGCAGTGCTAGAGATCGTTGGGGGGAGACCGCGAGTACCACTGAAGCTTTCTTT.

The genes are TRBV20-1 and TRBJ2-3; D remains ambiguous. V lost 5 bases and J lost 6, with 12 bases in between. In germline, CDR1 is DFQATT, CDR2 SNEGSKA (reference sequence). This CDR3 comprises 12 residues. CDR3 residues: CSAPEAGDTQYF. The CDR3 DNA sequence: TGCAGTGCTCCCGAGGCTGGGGATACGCAGTATTTT.

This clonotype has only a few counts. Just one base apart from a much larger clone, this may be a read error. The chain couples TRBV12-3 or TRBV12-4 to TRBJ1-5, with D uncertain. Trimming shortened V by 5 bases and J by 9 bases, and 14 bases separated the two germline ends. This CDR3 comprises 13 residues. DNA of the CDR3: TGTGCCAGCAGTGACGGCAGCGAACGGCCCCAGCATTTT. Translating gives CASSDGSERPQHF.

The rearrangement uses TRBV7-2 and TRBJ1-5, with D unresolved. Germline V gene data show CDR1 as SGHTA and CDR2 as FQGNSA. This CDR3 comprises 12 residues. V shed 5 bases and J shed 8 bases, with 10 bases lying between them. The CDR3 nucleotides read TGTGCCAGCAGCCCTTACGACGAGCCCCAGCATTTT. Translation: CASSPYDEPQHF.

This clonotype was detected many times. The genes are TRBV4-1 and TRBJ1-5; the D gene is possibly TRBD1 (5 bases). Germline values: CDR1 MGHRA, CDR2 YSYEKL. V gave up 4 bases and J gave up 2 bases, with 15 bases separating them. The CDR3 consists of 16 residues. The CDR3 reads CASSPIETVGNQPQHF. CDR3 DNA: TGCGCCAGCAGCCCGATCGAGACAGTTGGCAATCAGCCCCAGCATTTT.

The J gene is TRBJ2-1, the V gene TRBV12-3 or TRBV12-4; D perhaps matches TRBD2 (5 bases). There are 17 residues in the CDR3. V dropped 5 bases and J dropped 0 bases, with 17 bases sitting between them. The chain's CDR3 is CASSPAPLVSSYNEQFF. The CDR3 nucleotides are TGTGCCAGCAGTCCCGCGCCACTAGTGAGCTCCTACAATGAGCAGTTCTTC.

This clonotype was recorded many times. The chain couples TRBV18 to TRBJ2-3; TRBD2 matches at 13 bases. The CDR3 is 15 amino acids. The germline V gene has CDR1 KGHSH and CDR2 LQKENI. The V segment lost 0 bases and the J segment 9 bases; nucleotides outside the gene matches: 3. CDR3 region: CASSPPGTSGNTQYF. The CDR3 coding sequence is TGTGCCAGCTCACCACCGGGGACTAGCGGGAACACGCAGTATTTT.

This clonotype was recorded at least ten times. This CDR3 reads CASSKGPSEGETQYF. Here the CDR3 DNA reads TGTGCCAGCAGCAAGGGCCCCTCAGAGGGAGAGACCCAGTACTTC. This chain links TRBV7-2 with TRBJ2-5; tentatively, D is TRBD2 (5 bases). In germline, CDR1 is SGHTA, CDR2 FQGNSA. V lost 5 bases and J 4 bases, leaving 17 bases between the germline ends. CDR3 length: 15 amino acids.

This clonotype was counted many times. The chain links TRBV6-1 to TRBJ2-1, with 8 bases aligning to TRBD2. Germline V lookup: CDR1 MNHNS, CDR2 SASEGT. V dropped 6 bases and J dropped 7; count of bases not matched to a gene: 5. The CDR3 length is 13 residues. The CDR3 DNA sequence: TGTGCCAGCAGGCGGGGGGCGGGGAATGAGCAGTTCTTC. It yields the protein CASRRGAGNEQFF.

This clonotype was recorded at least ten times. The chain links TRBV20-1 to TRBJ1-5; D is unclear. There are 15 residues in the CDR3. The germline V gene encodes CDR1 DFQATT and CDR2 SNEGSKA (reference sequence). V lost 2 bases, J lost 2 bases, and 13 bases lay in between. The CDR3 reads CSARYMGSGNQPQHF. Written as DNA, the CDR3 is TGCAGTGCTAGATACATGGGGAGCGGCAATCAGCCCCAGCATTTT.

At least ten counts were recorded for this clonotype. The CDR3 protein is CASSLDRENIQYF. CDR3 nucleotides: TGTGCCAGCAGCTTGGACAGGGAGAACATTCAGTACTTC. The gene calls are TRBV7-9 and TRBJ2-4, with 8 bases aligning to TRBD1. The germline V gene has CDR1 SEHNR and CDR2 FQNEAQ (reference sequence). V lost 3 bases and J lost 7; bases outside the gene matches: 2. The CDR3 extends over 13 amino acids. The full variable domain, with the rest looked up from reference TRBV7-9 and TRBJ2-4, is DTGVSQNPRHKITKRGQNVTFRCDPISEHNRLYWYRQTLGQGPEFLTYFQNEAQLEKSRLLSDRFSAERPKGSFSTLEIQRTEQGDSAMYLCASSLDRENIQYFGAGTRLSVL.